The 20 T cell receptor beta chains below all came from one sample that was sequenced in a study of T cells in Graves' hyperthyroidism and ophthalmopathy. The TCR beta CDR3 regions underwent amplification using RNA transcripts as the source. When the TCR CDR3 underwent first-round RT-PCR, the HTBI primer set was used. MiXCR was run by TCRdb on the multiplex PCR reads, yielding one entry per CDR3 protein. The sample consists of around 700,000 distinct CDR3 sequences, roughly a sixth of them appearing once. Sequencing input: blood. The receptors stem from a woman aged 50 to 65 with Graves' hyperthyroidism that later progressed to Graves' ophthalmopathy.

This clonotype was seen ten or more times. The CDR3 region has the DNA TGTGCCAGCAGCCCCTCCTCCGGGACGGAGCAAGAGACCCAGTACTTC. It specifies CASSPSSGTEQETQYF. The chain couples TRBV11-3 to TRBJ2-5; D may match TRBD1 or TRBD2 (5 bases each). The CDR3 covers 16 residues. The germline V and J ends were trimmed by 5 bases and 2 bases, with 18 bases remaining between them. Germline CDR1 SGHNT, CDR2 YENEEA.

This clonotype was found many times. The chain uses TRBV7-2 and TRBJ1-5; 8 nucleotides match TRBD1. Trimming took 5 bases from V and 5 from J; bases not matched to a gene: 11. The CDR3 is 16 residues long. Per the germline V gene, CDR1 is SGHTA and CDR2 is FQGNSA. This CDR3 is CASSMEGTGGDQPQHF. CDR3 nucleotide sequence: TGTGCCAGCAGCATGGAAGGGACAGGCGGGGATCAGCCCCAGCATTTT.

This clonotype occurred many times. The chain carries TRBV2 and TRBJ1-5, with 7 bases fitting TRBD1. This CDR3 is built from 15 residues. Germline lookup yields CDR1 SNHLY and CDR2 FYNNEI. With V trimmed by 10 bases and J by 0 bases, 9 bases remained unmatched. The chain's CDR3 is CAKSGGPDSNQPQHF. The CDR3 region has the DNA TGTGCCAAATCAGGGGGTCCAGATAGCAATCAGCCCCAGCATTTT.

The genes are TRBV10-3 and TRBJ2-7, with TRBD1 matching 11 bases. V trimming: 6 bases; J trimming: 4 bases; junction bases outside the gene matches: 5. This CDR3 has 14 amino acids. Germline CDR1 ENHRY, CDR2 SYGVKD. CDR3 loop: CAIRGQGEAYEQYF. DNA of the CDR3: TGTGCCATCAGGGGACAGGGGGAGGCTTACGAGCAGTACTTC.

This clonotype was seen a handful of times. CDR3: CASSRESPGNTIYF. The CDR3 DNA reads as TGTGCCAGCAGTCGAGAAAGTCCTGGAAACACCATATATTTT. The rearrangement uses TRBV6-1 and TRBJ1-3, with D unclear. This CDR3 is built from 14 residues. The V and J ends lost 5 bases and 2 bases respectively, with 10 bases between them. The germline V gene encodes CDR1 MNHNS and CDR2 SASEGT.

This clonotype was counted ten times or more. The CDR3 reads CSARDRDIFNGYTF. The CDR3 DNA reads as TGCAGTGCTAGAGACCGGGACATCTTCAATGGCTACACCTTC. The rearrangement links TRBV20-1 to TRBJ1-2; a weak D match, TRBD1 (6 bases). This CDR3 spans 14 amino acids. Germline V gene lookup returns CDR1 DFQATT and CDR2 SNEGSKA (reference sequence). The ends were cut back, 0 bases at V and 6 bases at J, with 14 bases in the middle.

This clonotype was picked up a small number of times. The chain joins TRBV5-1 to TRBJ1-5, with 8 bases matching TRBD1. CDR3 length: 15 residues. Germline V CDR1 and CDR2: SGHRS, YFSETQ. V gave up 4 bases and J gave up 6 bases; unmatched junction bases: 9. The CDR3 nucleotides read TGCGCCAGCAGCCCAGGACAGGGATCGACTCAGCCCCAGCATTTT. It translates to CASSPGQGSTQPQHF.

Comment on this clonotype: At one of its ends the junction is not consistent with the germline gene, which may arise from a read error. The chain is built from TRBV6-5 and TRBJ2-7; 8 bases are a match to TRBD1. CDR1 MNHEY and CDR2 SVGAGI come from the germline V gene. This CDR3 spans 16 amino acids. The CDR3 DNA is TGTGCCGGCAGTTCAGACAGGGGAAGAAGCTCCTACGAGCAGTACTTC. This sequence encodes CAGSSDRGRSSYEQYF.

In its sample, this clonotype was seen many times. DNA of the CDR3: TGCGCCAGCAGCCAGGGGACAGGGGAGTACTTC. Protein sequence: CASSQGTGEYF. The chain recombines TRBV5-1 with TRBJ2-4, with 10 nucleotides matching TRBD1. The CDR3 extends over 11 amino acids. Germline values: CDR1 SGHRS, CDR2 YFSETQ. With 4 bases clipped from V and 14 bases from J, the junction kept 3 bases outside the gene matches.

Many counts were recorded for this clonotype. The rearrangement links TRBV5-4 to TRBJ1-2; D may be TRBD1 (5 bases). V was clipped by 4 bases and J by 6 bases, with 13 bases between them. Germline V gene lookup returns CDR1 SGHNT and CDR2 YYREEE (reference sequence). CDR3 length equals 13 residues. The CDR3 sequence: CASSTIQGNGYTF. The CDR3 DNA sequence: TGTGCCAGCAGCACAATTCAGGGAAATGGCTACACCTTC.

In its sample, this clonotype was seen a few times. The chain uses TRBV7-3 and TRBJ2-1; TRBD1 or TRBD2 may be the D gene (5 bases each). This CDR3 region has 15 residues. The germline CDR1 and CDR2 sequences are SGHTA and FQGTGA. Trimming took off 1 base at V and 9 bases at J, with 16 bases between the two ends. CDR3 in DNA: TGTGCCAGCAGCTTAATCACTGGTTTCGGGACTGAGCAGTTCTTC. Translation gives CASSLITGFGTEQFF.

V gene TRBV3-1 combines with J gene TRBJ1-4, with 9 positions matching TRBD1. The CDR3 is 16 amino acids. Germline V gene lookup returns CDR1 LGHDT and CDR2 YNNKEL (reference sequence). V dropped 0 bases and J dropped 2; count of bases not matched to a gene: 1. Written as DNA, the CDR3 is TGTGCCAGCAGCCAAGAAACAGGGGGCACTAATGAAAAACTGTTTTTT. Translating it yields CASSQETGGTNEKLFF.

The chain has TRBV9 and TRBJ1-5; D gene ambiguous. V gave up 0 bases and J gave up 1 base, with 8 bases separating them. The CDR3 length is 15 residues. CDR1 and CDR2 from the germline V gene are SGDLS and YYNGEE. In DNA form, the CDR3 reads TGTGCCAGCAGCGTAGGACCCGAGAGCAATCAGCCCCAGCATTTT. Translating gives CASSVGPESNQPQHF.

There are a few counts of this clonotype. Since a much larger clone is just one base distant, this may be a read error. J is TRBJ2-7 and V is TRBV3-1, with 7 nucleotides matching TRBD2. This CDR3 has 15 residues. The germline V gene encodes CDR1 LGHDT and CDR2 YNNKEL (reference sequence). The CDR3 DNA reads as TGTGCCGGCAGCCAAATCCCCAGCGGGGACTACGAGCAGTACTTC. Protein sequence: CAGSQIPSGDYEQYF.

The table lists this clonotype with a few counts. One end of the junction varies from germline; a read error may be responsible. J is TRBJ2-1 and V is TRBV6-9; TRBD2 aligns across 8 bases. The V gene's germline CDR1 is MNHGY and CDR2 SVAAGI. The CDR3 loop spans 15 amino acids. In nucleotides, the CDR3 is TGTGCCAGCAACGCGCGGGGGGCACACGACAATGGGCAGTTCTTC. It codes for CASNARGAHDNGQFF.

This clonotype has just a few counts. The chain employs TRBV6-1 and TRBJ2-2; a weak D match, TRBD2 (6 bases). Germline CDR1 reads MNHNS; CDR2 reads SASEGT. The CDR3 runs to 14 residues. The V gene lost 6 bases and the J gene lost 1 base, with 9 bases spanning the gap. The CDR3 DNA sequence: TGTGCCAGCAGCAGACTAGGGAACACCGGGGAGCTGTTTTTT. This translates into CASSRLGNTGELFF.

The genes are TRBV7-2 and TRBJ1-6; D not resolved. The length of the CDR3 is 15 residues. The germline V gene has CDR1 SGHTA and CDR2 FQGNSA. V shed 2 bases and J shed 7 bases, with 12 bases lying between them. The CDR3 DNA sequence: TGTGCCAGCAGCTTATGGGCCGGTTACAATTCACCCCTCCACTTT. It is translated as CASSLWAGYNSPLHF.

In its sample, this clonotype was seen a few times. The chain couples TRBV5-4 to TRBJ2-6, with D perhaps matching TRBD1 or TRBD2 (6 bases each). The CDR3 is 16 amino acids. CDR1 and CDR2 (germline): SGHNT, YYREEE (reference sequence). The V gene lost 1 base and the J gene lost 2 bases, with 10 bases spanning the gap. CDR3 amino acids: CASSLPGAAGANVLTF. The CDR3 coding sequence is TGTGCCAGCAGCTTGCCGGGGGCGGCTGGGGCCAACGTCCTGACTTTC. Looking up the rest from reference TRBV5-4 and TRBJ2-6 gives the full variable domain: ETGVTQSPTHLIKTRGQQVTLRCSSQSGHNTVSWYQQALGQGPQFIFQYYREEENGRGNFPPRFSGLQFPNYSSELNVNALELDDSALYLCASSLPGAAGANVLTFGAGSRLTVL.

The chain links TRBV20-1 to TRBJ1-2, with D perhaps TRBD1 (6 bases). Looked up from germline, CDR1 is DFQATT and CDR2 is SNEGSKA (reference sequence). The CDR3 contains 15 residues. V lost 5 bases and J 1 base, leaving 17 bases between the germline ends. The CDR3 is CSARTAELYNYGYTF. The CDR3 nucleotides are TGCAGTGCTCGGACAGCCGAACTCTATAACTATGGCTACACCTTC.

V is TRBV5-1 and J is TRBJ1-1; 9 bases match TRBD1. The V segment lost 4 bases and the J segment 6 bases; nucleotides outside the gene matches: 10. The germline CDR1 and CDR2 sequences are SGHRS and YFSETQ. The CDR3 is 15 residues long. CDR3: CASSPKPGQGPEAFF. CDR3 bases: TGCGCCAGCAGCCCCAAACCGGGACAGGGTCCTGAAGCTTTCTTT. The full variable domain, rest sourced from reference TRBV5-1 and TRBJ1-1, is KAGVTQTPRYLIKTRGQQVTLSCSPISGHRSVSWYQQTPGQGLQFLFEYFSETQRNKGNFPGRFSGRQFSNSRSEMNVSTLELGDSALYLCASSPKPGQGPEAFFGQGTRLTVV.